This is a list of T cell receptor beta chains from one sample in a study of cytomegalovirus exposure and HLA in healthy donors. TCRdb's copy holds only in-frame clones and misses some; the assay was immunoSEQ multiplex PCR. This table has 150,000 to 200,000 clones, under 80% appearing once. The sample taken for sequencing was PBMCs. These receptors all stem from a female donor in good health and CMV-seronegative. CDR3s include the opening cysteine and the closing phenylalanine or tryptophan. Fields, in order: V gene, D gene, CDR3 length, J gene, clone size, CDR3 DNA, CDR3 protein. D genes are given only for firm matches. Rows may omit the clone size; those that give it use once, few, many or a size class.

V gene: TRBV11-3
D gene: TRBD2
CDR3 length: 15
J gene: TRBJ2-7
clone size: few
CDR3 DNA: TGTGCCAGCAGCTTAGAGGGACTAGCGGGAGACGAGCAGTACTTC
CDR3 protein: CASSLEGLAGDEQYF

V gene: TRBV14
D gene: TRBD2
CDR3 length: 15
J gene: TRBJ2-7
clone size: NA
CDR3 DNA: TGTGCCAGCAGCCAAGGGACTAGCGGAGGGCACGAGCAGTACTTC
CDR3 protein: CASSQGTSGGHEQYF

V gene: TRBV5-1
D gene: NA
CDR3 length: 15
J gene: TRBJ2-7
clone size: NA
CDR3 DNA: TGCGCCAGCAGCTTGGATCCCAGGGGAAACAACGAGCAGTACTTC
CDR3 protein: CASSLDPRGNNEQYF

V gene: TRBV10-3
D gene: TRBD1
CDR3 length: 14
J gene: TRBJ1-5
clone size: NA
CDR3 DNA: TGTGCCATCAGTGGGCCAGGGGGCATACAGCCCCAGCATTTT
CDR3 protein: CAISGPGGIQPQHF

V gene: TRBV15
D gene: TRBD1
CDR3 length: 15
J gene: TRBJ1-5
clone size: NA
CDR3 DNA: TGTGCCACCAGCAGCCCGACAGGGGTCCATCAGCCCCAGCATTTT
CDR3 protein: CATSSPTGVHQPQHF

V gene: TRBV7-2
D gene: NA
CDR3 length: 13
J gene: TRBJ1-4
clone size: NA
CDR3 DNA: TGTGCCAGCAGCTTAGCGGGCCAAGAAAAACTGTTTTTT
CDR3 protein: CASSLAGQEKLFF

V gene: TRBV30
D gene: TRBD2
CDR3 length: 13
J gene: TRBJ2-7
clone size: NA
CDR3 DNA: TGTGCCTGGAGTCAGAGCGGGGTCGTCGAGCAGTACTTC
CDR3 protein: CAWSQSGVVEQYF

V gene: TRBV20-1
D gene: TRBD1
CDR3 length: 11
J gene: TRBJ1-2
clone size: NA
CDR3 DNA: TGCAGCCGGGACAGGGGCAGCGGCTACACCTTC
CDR3 protein: CSRDRGSGYTF

V gene: TRBV10-1
D gene: TRBD2
CDR3 length: 16
J gene: TRBJ2-3
clone size: NA
CDR3 DNA: TGCGCCAGCAGTGGGACTAGCGGGAGGAGGGCAGATACGCAGTATTTT
CDR3 protein: CASSGTSGRRADTQYF

V gene: TRBV5-1
D gene: NA
CDR3 length: 14
J gene: TRBJ1-1
clone size: NA
CDR3 DNA: TGCGCCAGCAGCTTGGTCAGAATGAACACTGAAGCTTTCTTT
CDR3 protein: CASSLVRMNTEAFF

V gene: TRBV6-6
D gene: NA
CDR3 length: 15
J gene: TRBJ2-6
clone size: NA
CDR3 DNA: TGTGCCAGCAGTCGACAGAACTCTGGGGCCAACGTCCTGACTTTC
CDR3 protein: CASSRQNSGANVLTF

V gene: TRBV21-1
D gene: NA
CDR3 length: 17
J gene: TRBJ2-4
clone size: NA
CDR3 DNA: TGTGCCAGCAGCAAAGATCGAGCCCTCCTAGCCAAAAACATTCAGTACTTC
CDR3 protein: CASSKDRALLAKNIQYF

V gene: TRBV30
D gene: NA
CDR3 length: 12
J gene: TRBJ1-2
clone size: once
CDR3 DNA: TGTGCCTGGAGTGTAAATGGGGCTGGCTACACCTTC
CDR3 protein: CAWSVNGAGYTF

V gene: TRBV4-1
D gene: TRBD2
CDR3 length: 19
J gene: TRBJ2-1
clone size: NA
CDR3 DNA: TGCGCCAGCAGCCAAGATTCACTAGCGGGAGGAGGGACCTACAATGAGCAGTTCTTC
CDR3 protein: CASSQDSLAGGGTYNEQFF

V gene: TRBV12-5
D gene: NA
CDR3 length: 14
J gene: TRBJ2-1
clone size: NA
CDR3 DNA: TGTGCTAGTGGTTTAGGACGGGAGTACAATGAGCAGTTCTTC
CDR3 protein: CASGLGREYNEQFF

V gene: TRBV7-2
D gene: NA
CDR3 length: 12
J gene: TRBJ2-7
clone size: once
CDR3 DNA: TGTGCCAGCAGCTTAGACATCTACGAGCAGTACTTC
CDR3 protein: CASSLDIYEQYF

V gene: TRBV6-1
D gene: NA
CDR3 length: 15
J gene: TRBJ1-2
clone size: NA
CDR3 DNA: TGTGCCAGCAACCGACCGGGTCCTAGGAGGATCGTTTACACCTTC
CDR3 protein: CASNRPGPRRIVYTF

V gene: TRBV19
D gene: TRBD1
CDR3 length: 15
J gene: TRBJ1-2
clone size: NA
CDR3 DNA: TGTGCCAGTAGTGGACGGACAGGGGGCTCTAGTGGCTACACCTTC
CDR3 protein: CASSGRTGGSSGYTF

V gene: TRBV7-9
D gene: NA
CDR3 length: 16
J gene: TRBJ1-1
clone size: once
CDR3 DNA: TGTGCCAGCAGCGCTAGTGGGGCGTCTCTGGGCGCTGAAGCTTTCTTT
CDR3 protein: CASSASGASLGAEAFF

V gene: TRBV4-1
D gene: NA
CDR3 length: 13
J gene: TRBJ2-1
clone size: NA
CDR3 DNA: TGCGCCAGCAGCCAACCCAGGGCTAGTGAGCAGTTCTTC
CDR3 protein: CASSQPRASEQFF

V gene: TRBV30
D gene: TRBD1
CDR3 length: 14
J gene: TRBJ1-6
clone size: few
CDR3 DNA: TGTGCCTGGAGCAGGGGGCGCGGTAATTCACCCCTCCACTTT
CDR3 protein: CAWSRGRGNSPLHF

V gene: TRBV28
D gene: NA
CDR3 length: 14
J gene: TRBJ1-1
clone size: NA
CDR3 DNA: TGTGCCAGCACCCTCTCGGGGTATAACACTGAAGCTTTCTTT
CDR3 protein: CASTLSGYNTEAFF

V gene: TRBV5-1
D gene: TRBD1
CDR3 length: 15
J gene: TRBJ2-5
clone size: once
CDR3 DNA: TGCGCCAGCAGCTCAGACAGGGATTTGGGGGAGACCCAGTACTTC
CDR3 protein: CASSSDRDLGETQYF

V gene: TRBV6-1
D gene: NA
CDR3 length: 15
J gene: TRBJ1-4
clone size: NA
CDR3 DNA: TGTGCCAGCAGTGAGGACAAACCCCGGGATGAAAAACTGTTTTTT
CDR3 protein: CASSEDKPRDEKLFF

V gene: TRBV6-1
D gene: NA
CDR3 length: 15
J gene: TRBJ2-1
clone size: NA
CDR3 DNA: TGTGCCAGCAGTGGTCCGGGACTGGATTACAATGAGCAGTTCTTC
CDR3 protein: CASSGPGLDYNEQFF

V gene: TRBV30
D gene: TRBD1
CDR3 length: 15
J gene: TRBJ2-3
clone size: NA
CDR3 DNA: TGTGCCTGGAGTGTAGGGACAGGGGTAGCAGATACGCAGTATTTT
CDR3 protein: CAWSVGTGVADTQYF

V gene: TRBV19
D gene: NA
CDR3 length: 19
J gene: TRBJ1-6
clone size: NA
CDR3 DNA: TGTGCCAGTAGTATAGCGCCTCGTGAGGGCCGGATTTATAATTCACCCCTCCACTTT
CDR3 protein: CASSIAPREGRIYNSPLHF

V gene: TRBV27
D gene: TRBD2
CDR3 length: 15
J gene: TRBJ2-1
clone size: NA
CDR3 DNA: TGTGCCAGCAGCCAGCGGGAGGGCACATACAATGAGCAGTTCTTC
CDR3 protein: CASSQREGTYNEQFF

V gene: TRBV4-3
D gene: NA
CDR3 length: 14
J gene: TRBJ2-7
clone size: NA
CDR3 DNA: TGCGCCAGCAGCCAAGATAGGGGTTCGAGGGAGCAGTACTTC
CDR3 protein: CASSQDRGSREQYF

V gene: TRBV18
D gene: NA
CDR3 length: 13
J gene: TRBJ1-2
clone size: NA
CDR3 DNA: TGTGCCAGCTCCCCGGTGAGAGGCAATGGCTACACCTTC
CDR3 protein: CASSPVRGNGYTF

V gene: TRBV29-1
D gene: NA
CDR3 length: 12
J gene: TRBJ2-7
clone size: NA
CDR3 DNA: TGCAGCGTTGCCGGGTTCTCCTACGAGCAGTACTTC
CDR3 protein: CSVAGFSYEQYF

V gene: TRBV18
D gene: TRBD1
CDR3 length: 14
J gene: TRBJ1-2
clone size: NA
CDR3 DNA: TGTGCCAGCTCCCCCACAGGGGAGGCGTATGGCTACACCTTC
CDR3 protein: CASSPTGEAYGYTF